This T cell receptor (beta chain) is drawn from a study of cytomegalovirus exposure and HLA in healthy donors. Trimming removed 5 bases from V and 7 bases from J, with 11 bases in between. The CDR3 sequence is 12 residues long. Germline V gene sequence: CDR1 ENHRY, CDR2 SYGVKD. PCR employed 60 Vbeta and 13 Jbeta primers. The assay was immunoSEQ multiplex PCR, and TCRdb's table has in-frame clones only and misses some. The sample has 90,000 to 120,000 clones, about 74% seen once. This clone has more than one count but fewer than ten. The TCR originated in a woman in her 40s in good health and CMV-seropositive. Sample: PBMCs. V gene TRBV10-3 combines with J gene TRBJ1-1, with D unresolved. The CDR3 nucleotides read TGTGCCATCAGTCCCTGGACTGGTGAAGCTTTCTTT. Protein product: CAISPWTGEAFF.